The rows below give T cell receptor beta chains drawn from one sample of a study of cytomegalovirus exposure and HLA in healthy donors. Profiling relied on immunoSEQ multiplex PCR, and the TCRdb table lists in-frame clones only, not all of them. This repertoire shows 150,000 to 200,000 clones, approximately 65% found once; its top ten account for around 3.2%. The sequencing input was PBMCs. Receptor source: a man aged 35-49 years in good health and CMV-seronegative. Both conserved end residues are part of each CDR3. The D gene is left open where the match is weak. Clone sizes are given selectively: once, few, many, or a class where the clone is expanded.

V gene	clone size	J gene	D gene	CDR3 DNA	CDR3 protein
TRBV4-1	NA	TRBJ2-3	NA	TGCGCCAGCAGCCAAGATTTAGTTACAGATACGCAGTATTTT	CASSQDLVTDTQYF
TRBV11-2	NA	TRBJ2-2	TRBD1	TGTGCCAGCAGCGTCGATGGGACAGGGATCACCGGGGAGCTGTTTTTT	CASSVDGTGITGELFF
TRBV7-9	NA	TRBJ1-4	NA	TGTGCCAGCAGCTTAGGTAGCTCTAATGAAAAACTGTTTTTT	CASSLGSSNEKLFF
TRBV28	NA	TRBJ1-2	NA	TGTGCCAGCACCATGGGAGAGCGGGGCTACACCTTC	CASTMGERGYTF
TRBV30	few	TRBJ1-4	TRBD1	TGTGCCTGGAGCGCCGGGACAGGAGAAGAAAAACTGTTTTTT	CAWSAGTGEEKLFF
TRBV29-1	once	TRBJ2-2	NA	TGCAGCGTTGAAGATTCCAGGGCGAACACCGGGGAGCTGTTTTTT	CSVEDSRANTGELFF
TRBV5-1	NA	TRBJ1-5	NA	TGCGCCAGCAGTTGGGAGGGGAATCAGCCCCAGCATTTT	CASSWEGNQPQHF
TRBV5-1	NA	TRBJ2-7	TRBD1	TGCGCCAGCAGCTTGGTGGGACAGTACTACGAGCAGTACTTC	CASSLVGQYYEQYF
TRBV6-1	NA	TRBJ1-2	NA	TGTGCCAGCAGTGAACGTTCGCGCTATGGCTACACCTTC	CASSERSRYGYTF
TRBV5-4	few	TRBJ2-5	NA	TGTGCCAGCAGCGGAGGACAGACGGGGGAGACCCAGTACTTC	CASSGGQTGETQYF
TRBV25-1	NA	TRBJ1-2	TRBD1	TGTGCCAGCAGTGGGGACAGTTTCTATGGCTACACCTTC	CASSGDSFYGYTF
TRBV19	NA	TRBJ2-2	NA	TGTGCCAGTAGAACCGGGACACTAAACACCGGGGAGCTGTTTTTT	CASRTGTLNTGELFF
TRBV19	NA	TRBJ1-2	TRBD1	TGTGCCAGTAGTATAGGAAAGGGACAGGGTAGGAGAAACTATGGCTACACCTTC	CASSIGKGQGRRNYGYTF
TRBV4-1	NA	TRBJ2-2	NA	TGCGCCAGCAGCCAAGATGCAGGGTTGGCGGCTGGCGGGGAGCTGTTTTTT	CASSQDAGLAAGGELFF
TRBV10-3	NA	TRBJ1-5	NA	TGTGCCATCAGTGGCCGGGGAAATCAGCCCCAGCATTTT	CAISGRGNQPQHF
TRBV29-1	NA	TRBJ1-1	TRBD1	TGCAGCGGGGGACAGGGACCTGGCGACACTGAAGCTTTCTTT	CSGGQGPGDTEAFF
TRBV19	NA	TRBJ1-6	NA	TGTGCCAGTAGATCAGGGGTTGGGAATTCACCCCTCCACTTT	CASRSGVGNSPLHF
TRBV7-9	NA	TRBJ2-1	NA	TGTGCCAGCAGCCAACCCTTAAGGACAGCAAGCTCCTACAATGAGCAGTTCTTC	CASSQPLRTASSYNEQFF
TRBV2	NA	TRBJ2-3	TRBD2	TGTGCCAGCAGTCGACTAGCGGGAGGTGGTGATACGCAGTATTTT	CASSRLAGGGDTQYF
TRBV11-2	NA	TRBJ2-5	NA	TGTGCCAGCAGCTGGGGGGGCCAGGTTGAGACCCAGTACTTC	CASSWGGQVETQYF
TRBV25-1	NA	TRBJ1-3	NA	TGTGCCAGCAGTGAATTGGGGGGTGGAAACACCATATATTTT	CASSELGGGNTIYF
TRBV7-2	NA	TRBJ2-1	TRBD1	TGTGCCAGCAGCTTAGCGGGGACAGGGGTGTATAATGAGCAGTTCTTC	CASSLAGTGVYNEQFF